The clone carrying this T cell receptor (beta chain) has a count of ten or more. The data were obtained in a study of breast tumors, draining lymph nodes, adjacent tissues. One entry per CDR3 protein results from TCRdb running MiXCR on the multiplex PCR reads. The sample lists some 230,000 distinct CDR3 sequences, approximately 36% occurring once. This CDR3 contains 16 residues. CDR1 is DFQATT, CDR2 SNEGSKA, per germline (reference sequence). Breast cancer patients provided tissue from their axillary draining lymph nodes. This TCR was sampled from a female donor with breast cancer. Some clones in this sample may be carry-over from other donors' samples. The chain employs TRBV20-1 and TRBJ2-3, with 7 bases matching TRBD1. Sequencing was performed on axillary lymph node tissue. CDR3 sequence: CSVRPRGPVGINTQYF. CDR3 coding DNA: TGCAGCGTCCGACCAAGGGGGCCCGTCGGGATAAATACGCAGTATTTT.